This note documents a single T cell receptor beta chain sequence. Its antigen is as yet unknown. This entry comes from a study of pediatric ulcerative colitis. The study's findings and limits: Blood-rectal clonal overlap within each person was significantly higher in ulcerative colitis patients than controls. Clonal expansions reduced rectal repertoire diversity in acute severe colitis.

Profiling relied on immunoSEQ multiplex PCR, and the TCRdb table lists in-frame clones only, not all of them. The repertoire includes about 64,000 clones, roughly nine tenths of them detected once, and roughly 3.8% sits in the top ten. Germline V CDR1 and CDR2: KGHSH, LQKENI. Unmatched junction bases numbered 5, after V lost 6 bases and J lost 5 bases. The CDR3 consists of 15 residues. This sequence was found in a boy younger than 18 with severe ulcerative colitis. The specimen sequenced was blood. V usage is TRBV18 and J usage is TRBJ2-1; 12 bases map to TRBD2. Written as DNA, the CDR3 is TGTGCCAGCTCGCGACTAGCGGGAGCCGACAATGAGCAGTTCTTC. Protein product: CASSRLAGADNEQFF.